One and the same sample provided the 31 T cell receptor beta chains below, sequenced in a study of identical twins. One entry per CDR3 protein, called by TCRdb with MiXCR from the 5' RACE reads. The sample has about 470,000 distinct CDR3 sequences, about 24% seen once. This sample was shared with a second study, whose subject was T cells expressing NK-cell markers.

The sample taken for sequencing was CD4+ T cells sorted from blood. These receptors were taken from a woman in her late teens or twenties in good health.

This rearrangement joins TRBV6-1 to TRBJ2-1; 11 nucleotides match TRBD2. After removal of 5 bases from V and 1 base from J, the junction contained 7 bases not matched to a gene. CDR3 length equals 17 residues. The V gene's germline CDR1 is MNHNS and CDR2 SASEGT. The CDR3 DNA is TGTGCCAGCAGTAGTCTAGCGGGAGGAACTTCCTACAATGAGCAGTTCTTC. This gives the protein CASSSLAGGTSYNEQFF.

The chain joins TRBV29-1 to TRBJ1-3; possible D gene TRBD1, 5 bases. This CDR3 is 11 amino acids long. CDR1 and CDR2 from the germline V gene are SQVTM and ANQGSEA. This chain's CDR3 is CTLWDGNTIYF. In nucleotides, the CDR3 is TGCACCCTATGGGACGGAAACACCATATATTTT.

This clonotype was detected a few times. The rearrangement joins TRBV12-3 or TRBV12-4 to TRBJ2-7; 10 bases map to TRBD1. Unmatched junction bases numbered 2, after V lost 6 bases and J lost 6 bases. This CDR3 has 12 amino acids. The CDR3 region is CASSRTGGEQYF. The CDR3 DNA reads as TGTGCCAGCAGCAGGACAGGGGGCGAGCAGTACTTC.

The chain combines TRBV29-1 with TRBJ2-5; D remains unclear. The germline gives CDR1 SQVTM, CDR2 ANQGSEA. The V and J ends lost 4 bases and 5 bases respectively, with 17 bases between them. The CDR3 runs 14 residues. The DNA of the CDR3 is TGCAGCGTTGCAATGGCCCCCCGTCGGGAGACCCAGTACTTC. This codes for CSVAMAPRRETQYF.

The sample holds many counts of this clonotype. The genes are TRBV10-3 and TRBJ2-5, with D unclear. Germline lookup yields CDR1 ENHRY and CDR2 SYGVKD. The CDR3 spans 12 residues. V was pared by 8 bases and J by 1 base, with 8 bases between. The CDR3 loop is CAIGMSQETQYF. DNA of the CDR3: TGTGCCATCGGAATGAGCCAAGAGACCCAGTACTTC.

The chain carries TRBV5-1 and TRBJ1-1; D remains unclear. Germline V gene sequence: CDR1 SGHRS, CDR2 YFSETQ. V dropped 5 bases and J dropped 5 bases, with 16 bases sitting between them. CDR3 length: 14 amino acids. CDR3 sequence: CASSMGGIGTEAFF. The CDR3 DNA reads TGCGCCAGCAGTATGGGAGGGATAGGGACTGAAGCTTTCTTT.

The chain carries TRBV5-1 and TRBJ1-2; 7 bases fit TRBD1. CDR3 size: 14 residues. Germline CDR1 is SGHRS and CDR2 is YFSETQ. Trimming at V came to 0 bases and at J to 4 bases, leaving 3 bases not matched to a gene. The CDR3 bases are TGCGCCAGCAGCTTGGACAGGGGCGGCTATGGCTACACCTTC. It encodes CASSLDRGGYGYTF.

The chain joins TRBV20-1 to TRBJ2-1; 10 bases are shared with TRBD2. The V gene's germline CDR1 is DFQATT and CDR2 SNEGSKA (reference sequence). Germline trimming cut 4 bases from V and 1 base from J; bases unmatched to any gene: 13. The CDR3 is 18 amino acids. The CDR3: CSATRFYTSGTSYNEQFF. CDR3 bases: TGCAGTGCTACGAGGTTTTATACTAGCGGGACTTCCTACAATGAGCAGTTCTTC.

V usage is TRBV12-3 or TRBV12-4 and J usage is TRBJ2-5; perhaps TRBD2 as D (5 bases). V gave up 2 bases and J gave up 0 bases, with 13 bases separating them. The CDR3 has 16 amino acids. DNA of the CDR3: TGTGCCAGCAGTTTACTTCGGGTAGCGTACCAAGAGACCCAGTACTTC. It translates to CASSLLRVAYQETQYF.

This clonotype was detected only a few times. The chain joins TRBV19 to TRBJ1-2; no firm D call. Trimming left V 6 bases short and J 6 bases short, with 8 bases between. The CDR3 has 11 residues. The germline gives CDR1 LNHDA, CDR2 SQIVND (reference sequence). The CDR3 nucleotides read TGTGCCAGTAGGCTAGGCGATGGCTACACCTTC. Amino acid sequence: CASRLGDGYTF.

The chain employs TRBV7-2 and TRBJ2-4; D may be TRBD2 (6 bases). Germline CDR1 SGHTA, CDR2 FQGNSA. V shed 5 bases and J shed 6 bases, with 23 bases lying between them. The CDR3 is made up of 17 amino acids. The CDR3 loop is CASSRVPDRELRNIQYF. In nucleotides, the CDR3 is TGTGCCAGCAGCCGAGTTCCCGATCGGGAGTTAAGAAACATTCAGTACTTC.

This clonotype turned up a few times. V gene TRBV29-1 combines with J gene TRBJ2-7; 16 nucleotides align to TRBD2. This CDR3 is 15 amino acids long. Trimming cost V 7 bases and J 6 bases; bases outside gene matches: 9. Germline CDR1 SQVTM, CDR2 ANQGSEA. The DNA of the CDR3 is TGCAGCGCGGCCGGGACTAGCGGGAGGGCCCTCGAGCAGTACTTC. This codes for CSAAGTSGRALEQYF.

The J gene is TRBJ2-3, the V gene TRBV19; the D gene is possibly TRBD2 (5 bases). V lost 3 bases, J lost 2 bases, and 9 bases lay in between. The CDR3 contains 14 residues. In germline, CDR1 is LNHDA, CDR2 SQIVND (reference sequence). The CDR3 here is CASSIEAVTDTQYF. The CDR3 DNA sequence: TGTGCCAGTAGTATCGAAGCGGTCACAGATACGCAGTATTTT.

V usage is TRBV3-1 and J usage is TRBJ2-1, with no clear D. Germline CDR1 is LGHDT and CDR2 is YNNKEL (reference sequence). This CDR3 contains 15 residues. Trimming cost V 4 bases and J 3 bases, with 13 bases left between them. The CDR3 here is CASSRISKYYNEQFF. CDR3 nucleotide sequence: TGTGCCAGCAGCCGCATCAGCAAGTACTACAATGAGCAGTTCTTC.

The chain uses TRBV9 and TRBJ2-1, with D possibly matching TRBD1 (6 bases). V was pared by 0 bases and J by 5 bases, with 15 bases between. The V gene's germline CDR1 is SGDLS and CDR2 YYNGEE. This CDR3 spans 16 amino acids. CDR3 amino acids: CASSVVGDTTDNEQFF. CDR3 sequence (DNA): TGTGCCAGCAGCGTAGTGGGGGACACCACCGACAATGAGCAGTTCTTC.

The chain has TRBV4-3 and TRBJ2-2; D is unresolved. Deletions cut 3 bases from V and 3 bases from J, with 8 bases between. The CDR3 is 14 residues long. Germline V gene sequence: CDR1 LGHNA, CDR2 YSLEER. The CDR3 DNA sequence: TGCGCCAGCAGCCATTTACGGGACACCGGGGAGCTGTTTTTT. It is translated as CASSHLRDTGELFF.

The chain has TRBV12-3 or TRBV12-4 and TRBJ2-6; 7 nucleotides line up with TRBD1. The CDR3 loop spans 15 amino acids. Unmatched junction bases numbered 5, after V lost 7 bases and J lost 2 bases. The CDR3 region is CASTPTGTGANVLTF. The CDR3 DNA reads TGTGCCAGCACCCCGACAGGGACTGGGGCCAACGTCCTGACTTTC.

This clonotype was recorded at least ten times. V gene TRBV5-1 combines with J gene TRBJ2-7; D gene uncertain. This CDR3 contains 12 residues. The V end was cut by 0 bases, the J end by 6 bases, with 7 bases between. Germline V gene sequence: CDR1 SGHRS, CDR2 YFSETQ. The chain's CDR3 is CASSLGESEQYF. The DNA for the CDR3 is TGCGCCAGCAGCTTGGGAGAGAGCGAGCAGTACTTC.

The gene calls are TRBV25-1 and TRBJ2-1; the match to TRBD2 covers 12 bases. With 8 bases clipped from V and 7 bases from J, the junction kept 6 bases outside the gene matches. The length of the CDR3 is 14 residues. Per the germline V gene, CDR1 is MGHDK and CDR2 is SYGVNS. This CDR3 reads CASALAGGWNEQFF. In DNA, the CDR3 is TGTGCCAGCGCTCTAGCGGGAGGGTGGAATGAGCAGTTCTTC.

The chain uses TRBV18 and TRBJ2-7, with 7 bases aligning to TRBD2. The CDR3 has 14 residues. V was pared by 6 bases and J by 2 bases, with 7 bases of the junction left unmatched. Germline lookup yields CDR1 KGHSH and CDR2 LQKENI. CDR3: CASSLGSGPYEQYF. The CDR3 DNA sequence: TGTGCCAGCTCTTTGGGTAGCGGGCCCTACGAGCAGTACTTC. The whole variable domain, remainder taken from reference TRBV18 and TRBJ2-7, is NAGVMQNPRHLVRRRGQEARLRCSPMKGHSHVYWYRQLPEEGLKFMVYLQKENIIDESGMPKERFSAEFPKEGPSILRIQQVVRGDSAAYFCASSLGSGPYEQYFGPGTRLTVT.

This CDR3 reads CASSQDAGVGDQPQHF. As DNA, the CDR3 is TGTGCCAGCAGCCAAGACGCCGGGGTAGGGGATCAGCCCCAGCATTTT. The chain uses TRBV3-1 and TRBJ1-5; TRBD1 might be the D (5 bases). This CDR3 spans 16 amino acids. V lost 0 bases and J 5 bases, leaving 14 bases between the germline ends. Germline V gene lookup returns CDR1 LGHDT and CDR2 YNNKEL (reference sequence).

This chain links TRBV10-2 with TRBJ2-1; 11 bases line up with TRBD2. With 3 bases clipped from V and 7 bases from J, the junction kept 5 bases outside the gene matches. From germline, CDR1 is WSHSY and CDR2 SAAADI. This CDR3 is built from 15 residues. The CDR3 loop reads CASSDLAGGLNEQFF. The CDR3 DNA follows: TGCGCCAGCAGTGATCTAGCGGGAGGTTTGAATGAGCAGTTCTTC.

This clonotype turned up a few times. This chain uses TRBV6-1 with TRBJ1-5; D is possibly TRBD1 (6 bases). Per germline, CDR1 MNHNS and CDR2 SASEGT. V lost 10 bases, J lost 5 bases, and 18 bases lay in between. There are 14 residues in the CDR3. DNA of the CDR3: TGTGCCACCCAACCCGGGGGGCAGGATCAGCCCCAGCATTTT. Translated: CATQPGGQDQPQHF.

This clonotype came up a few times. This chain joins TRBV9 and TRBJ1-2; possibly TRBD1 for D (6 bases). The CDR3 totals 13 residues. The germline V gene encodes CDR1 SGDLS and CDR2 YYNGEE. Trimming removed 3 bases from V and 7 bases from J, with 13 bases in between. CDR3 residues: CASSGTGNGGYTF. Written as DNA, the CDR3 is TGTGCCAGCAGCGGAACAGGGAATGGTGGCTACACCTTC.

This clonotype has only a few counts. One junction end disagrees with the germline gene, perhaps due to a read error. The genes are TRBV24-1 and TRBJ1-1, with a weak D call TRBD1 (6 bases). This CDR3 is 18 amino acids long. Germline values: CDR1 KGHDR, CDR2 SFDVKD. The CDR3 loop is CAPRGTGTYGGMNTEAFF. CDR3 nucleotide sequence: TGTGCCCCCAGGGGTACCGGGACTTATGGCGGGATGAACACTGAAGCTTTCTTT.

The CDR3 coding sequence is TGCAGCGTTGATGAGAGGGACAGGGGTAGAGAGACCCAGTACTTC. Its translation is CSVDERDRGRETQYF. The chain is built from TRBV29-1 and TRBJ2-5, with 10 bases fitting TRBD1. The CDR3 is made up of 15 amino acids. V shed 3 bases, J shed 4 bases, and the junction held 8 bases outside the gene matches. Germline values: CDR1 SQVTM, CDR2 ANQGSEA.

V and J are TRBV12-3 or TRBV12-4 and TRBJ2-1; 7 nucleotides agree with TRBD1. The CDR3 consists of 15 residues. After removal of 5 bases from V and 8 bases from J, the junction contained 12 bases not matched to a gene. CDR3 coding DNA: TGTGCCAGCAGTATGAGACAGGGTCGAGTCCATGAGCAGTTCTTC. It yields the protein CASSMRQGRVHEQFF.

This clonotype was seen a handful of times. The V gene is TRBV7-9, the J gene TRBJ2-5; 7 bases line up with TRBD2. The CDR3 extends over 15 amino acids. The germline V gene has CDR1 SEHNR and CDR2 FQNEAQ (reference sequence). The V gene end was trimmed by 7 bases and the J gene end by 3 bases; junction bases not matched to a gene: 11. In nucleotides, the CDR3 is TGTGCCAGCAACCAAGGGAGGGGCTTGGAAGAGACCCAGTACTTC. It translates to CASNQGRGLEETQYF.

The chain is built from TRBV5-1 and TRBJ1-1; 7 bases are a match to TRBD1. The CDR3 has 15 amino acids. V was pared by 1 base and J by 1 base, with 4 bases of the junction left unmatched. The V gene's germline CDR1 is SGHRS and CDR2 YFSETQ. For the CDR3, the DNA is TGCGCCAGCAGCTTGTCCGGGACAGCGAACACTGAAGCTTTCTTT. It yields the protein CASSLSGTANTEAFF.

This clonotype has only a few counts. This chain links TRBV7-2 with TRBJ2-7; weak D call: TRBD2 (6 bases). The CDR3 length is 14 residues. The ends were cut back, 5 bases at V and 2 bases at J, with 13 bases in the middle. Germline CDR1 is SGHTA and CDR2 is FQGNSA. The CDR3 bases are TGTGCCAGCAGCCCCCGGGGGAGCGCCTACGAGCAGTACTTC. Protein product: CASSPRGSAYEQYF.

The chain employs TRBV7-2 and TRBJ2-7; D gene uncertain. This CDR3 is built from 12 residues. Germline loops: CDR1 SGHTA, CDR2 FQGNSA. Trimming stripped 3 bases from V and 7 bases from J, with 10 bases between. The CDR3 is CASSFSAGEQYF. CDR3 DNA: TGTGCCAGCAGCTTCTCCGCCGGGGAGCAGTACTTC.